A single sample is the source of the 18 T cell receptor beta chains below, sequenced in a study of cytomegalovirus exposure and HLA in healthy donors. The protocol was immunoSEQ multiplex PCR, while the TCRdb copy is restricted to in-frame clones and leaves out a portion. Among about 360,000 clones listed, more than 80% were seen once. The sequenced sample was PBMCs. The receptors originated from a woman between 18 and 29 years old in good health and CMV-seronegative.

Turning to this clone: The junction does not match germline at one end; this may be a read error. DNA of the CDR3: TGTGCCAGCAGGTTATTCTCTGGCGCGGGAAATTCACCCCTCCACTTT. Translating it yields CASRLFSGAGNSPLHF. The genes are TRBV28 and TRBJ1-6, with D hard to call. Germline-derived CDR1 and CDR2 are MDHEN and SYDVKM. This CDR3 comprises 16 residues.

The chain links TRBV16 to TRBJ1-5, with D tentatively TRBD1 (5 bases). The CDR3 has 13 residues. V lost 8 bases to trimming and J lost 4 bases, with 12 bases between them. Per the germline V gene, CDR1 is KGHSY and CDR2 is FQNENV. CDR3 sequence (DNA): TGTGCCAGCGTTTATGACAGAAATCAGCCCCAGCATTTT. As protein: CASVYDRNQPQHF.

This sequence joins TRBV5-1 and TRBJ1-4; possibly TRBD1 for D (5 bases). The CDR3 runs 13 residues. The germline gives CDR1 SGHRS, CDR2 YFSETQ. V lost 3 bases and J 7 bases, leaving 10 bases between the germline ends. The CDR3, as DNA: TGCGCCAGCAGCTCCCAGGGAACTGAAAAACTGTTTTTT. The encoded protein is CASSSQGTEKLFF.

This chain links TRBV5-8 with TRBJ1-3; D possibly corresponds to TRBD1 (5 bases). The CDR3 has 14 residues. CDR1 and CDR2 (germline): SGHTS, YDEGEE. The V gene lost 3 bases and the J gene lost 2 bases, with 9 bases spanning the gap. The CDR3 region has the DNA TGTGCCAGCAGCTCCCGGGGGACTGGAAACACCATATATTTT. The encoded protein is CASSSRGTGNTIYF.

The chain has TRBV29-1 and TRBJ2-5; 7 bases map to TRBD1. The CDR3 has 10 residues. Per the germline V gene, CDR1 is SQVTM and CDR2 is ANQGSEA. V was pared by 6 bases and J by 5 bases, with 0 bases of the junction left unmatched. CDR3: CSVQGETQYF. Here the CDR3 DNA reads TGCAGCGTACAGGGGGAGACCCAGTACTTC.

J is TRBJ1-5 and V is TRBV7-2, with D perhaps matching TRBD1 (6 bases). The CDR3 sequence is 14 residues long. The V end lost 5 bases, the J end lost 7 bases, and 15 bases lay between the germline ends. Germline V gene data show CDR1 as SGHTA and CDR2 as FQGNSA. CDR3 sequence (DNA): TGTGCCAGCAGCCACAGGGATTGGGGGCAGCCCCAGCATTTT. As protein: CASSHRDWGQPQHF.

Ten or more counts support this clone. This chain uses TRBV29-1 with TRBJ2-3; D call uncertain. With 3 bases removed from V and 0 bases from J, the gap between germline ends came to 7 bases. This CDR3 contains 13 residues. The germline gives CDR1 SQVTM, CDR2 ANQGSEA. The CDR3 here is CSVEGDSTDTQYF. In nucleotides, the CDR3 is TGCAGCGTTGAGGGCGATAGCACAGATACGCAGTATTTT.

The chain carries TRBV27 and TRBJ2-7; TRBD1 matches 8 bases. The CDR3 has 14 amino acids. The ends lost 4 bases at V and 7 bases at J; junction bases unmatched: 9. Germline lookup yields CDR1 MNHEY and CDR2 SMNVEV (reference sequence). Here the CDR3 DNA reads TGTGCCAGCAGTTCACCGGGACAGGCCTCGGAGCAGTACTTC. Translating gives CASSSPGQASEQYF.

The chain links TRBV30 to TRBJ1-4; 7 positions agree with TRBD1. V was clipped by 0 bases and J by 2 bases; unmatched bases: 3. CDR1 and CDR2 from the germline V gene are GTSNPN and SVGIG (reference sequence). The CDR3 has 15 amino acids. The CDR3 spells CAWSVRRGTNEKLFF. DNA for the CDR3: TGTGCCTGGAGTGTACGCAGGGGGACTAATGAAAAACTGTTTTTT.

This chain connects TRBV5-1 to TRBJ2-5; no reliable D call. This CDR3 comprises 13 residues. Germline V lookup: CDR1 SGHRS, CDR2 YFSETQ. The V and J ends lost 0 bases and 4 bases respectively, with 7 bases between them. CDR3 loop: CASSLGTLETQYF. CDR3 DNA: TGCGCCAGCAGCTTGGGAACTTTAGAGACCCAGTACTTC. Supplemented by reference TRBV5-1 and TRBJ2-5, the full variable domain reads KAGVTQTPRYLIKTRGQQVTLSCSPISGHRSVSWYQQTPGQGLQFLFEYFSETQRNKGNFPGRFSGRQFSNSRSEMNVSTLELGDSALYLCASSLGTLETQYFGPGTRLLVL.

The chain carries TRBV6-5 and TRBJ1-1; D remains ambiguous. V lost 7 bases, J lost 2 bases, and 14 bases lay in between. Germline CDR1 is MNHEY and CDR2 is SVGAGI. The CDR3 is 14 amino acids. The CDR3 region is CASKRNYPNTEAFF. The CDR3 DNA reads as TGTGCCAGCAAGAGAAATTACCCCAACACTGAAGCTTTCTTT.

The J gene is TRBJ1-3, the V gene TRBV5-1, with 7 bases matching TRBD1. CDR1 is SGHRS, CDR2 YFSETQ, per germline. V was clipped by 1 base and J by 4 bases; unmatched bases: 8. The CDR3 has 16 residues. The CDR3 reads CASSLSEGAKGNTIYF. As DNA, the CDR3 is TGCGCCAGCAGCTTGTCCGAGGGGGCAAAAGGAAACACCATATATTTT.

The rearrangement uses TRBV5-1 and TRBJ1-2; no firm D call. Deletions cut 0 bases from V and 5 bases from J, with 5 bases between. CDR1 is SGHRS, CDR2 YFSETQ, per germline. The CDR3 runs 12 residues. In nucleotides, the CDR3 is TGCGCCAGCAGCTTGGCGGGGTATGGCTACACCTTC. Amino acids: CASSLAGYGYTF.

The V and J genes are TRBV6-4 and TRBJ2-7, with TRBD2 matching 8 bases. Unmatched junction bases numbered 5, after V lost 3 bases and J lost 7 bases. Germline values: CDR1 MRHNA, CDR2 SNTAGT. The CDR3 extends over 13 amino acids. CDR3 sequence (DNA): TGTGCCAGCAGTGAACGAGCGGGGGTTGAGCAGTACTTC. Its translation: CASSERAGVEQYF.

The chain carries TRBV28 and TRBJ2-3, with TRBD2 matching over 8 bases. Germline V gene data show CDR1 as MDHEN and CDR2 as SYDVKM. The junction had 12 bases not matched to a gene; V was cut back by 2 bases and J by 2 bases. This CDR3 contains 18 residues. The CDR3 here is CASSLIAVLAESTDTQYF. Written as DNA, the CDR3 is TGTGCCAGCAGTTTAATAGCGGTACTAGCGGAGTCCACAGATACGCAGTATTTT. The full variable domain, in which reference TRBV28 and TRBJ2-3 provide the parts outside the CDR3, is DVKVTQSSRYLVKRTGEKVFLECVQDMDHENMFWYRQDPGLGLRLIYFSYDVKMKEKGDIPEGYSVSREKKERFSLILESASTNQTSMYLCASSLIAVLAESTDTQYFGPGTRLTVL.

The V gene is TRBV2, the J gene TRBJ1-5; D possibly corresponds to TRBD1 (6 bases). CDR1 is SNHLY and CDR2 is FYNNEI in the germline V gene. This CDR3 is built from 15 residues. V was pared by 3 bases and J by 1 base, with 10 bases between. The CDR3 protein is CASSDGTPSNQPQHF. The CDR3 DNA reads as TGTGCCAGCAGTGACGGGACACCCAGCAATCAGCCCCAGCATTTT.

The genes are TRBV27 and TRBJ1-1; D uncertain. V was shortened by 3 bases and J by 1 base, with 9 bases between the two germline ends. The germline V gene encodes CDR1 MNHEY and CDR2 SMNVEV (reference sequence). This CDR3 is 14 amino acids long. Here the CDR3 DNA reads TGTGCCAGCAGTTTTAACGGTGGGAACACTGAAGCTTTCTTT. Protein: CASSFNGGNTEAFF.

CDR3 in DNA: TGTGCCAGCAGCCAGGGACTGATCTCCTACGAGCAGTACTTC. Its translation is CASSQGLISYEQYF. The V gene is TRBV5-5, the J gene TRBJ2-7; D is possibly TRBD2 (6 bases). Germline CDR1 and CDR2: SGHKS and YYEKEE (reference sequence). V was trimmed by 4 bases and J by 0 bases, leaving 11 bases between them. CDR3 length: 14 amino acids.